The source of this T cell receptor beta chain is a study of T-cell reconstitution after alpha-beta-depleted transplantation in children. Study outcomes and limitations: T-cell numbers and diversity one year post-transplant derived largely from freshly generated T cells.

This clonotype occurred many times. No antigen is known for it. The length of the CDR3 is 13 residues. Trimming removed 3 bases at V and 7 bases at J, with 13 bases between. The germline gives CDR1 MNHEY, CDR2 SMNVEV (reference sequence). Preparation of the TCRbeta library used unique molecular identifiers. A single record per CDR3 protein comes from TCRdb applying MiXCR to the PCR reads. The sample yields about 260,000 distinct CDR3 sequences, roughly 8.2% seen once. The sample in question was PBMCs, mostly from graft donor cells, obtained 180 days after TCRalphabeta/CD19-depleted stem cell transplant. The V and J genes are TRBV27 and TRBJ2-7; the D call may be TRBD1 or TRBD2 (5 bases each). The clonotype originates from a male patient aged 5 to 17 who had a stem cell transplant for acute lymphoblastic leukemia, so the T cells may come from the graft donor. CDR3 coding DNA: TGTGCCAGCAGTTTGCGGACGGGGCGGGAGCAGTACTTC. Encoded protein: CASSLRTGREQYF.